Listed below are T cell receptor beta chains from one sample, sequenced in a study of response to subunit inactivated influenza vaccine. TCRdb analysed the RT-PCR reads with MiXCR anew, one entry per CDR3 protein. In the table there are hundreds of thousands of distinct CDR3 sequences, 18% of which are singletons. The sequenced sample was PBMCs from blood, obtained about 5 days after vaccination. Source of these receptors: a man in his fifties who received an inactivated influenza vaccine. The CDR3 runs from the conserved cysteine through the conserved F or W.

V,J,CDR3
TRBV11-2,TRBJ2-7,CASSFASGTGNYEQYF
TRBV20-1,TRBJ2-7,CSAREGYEQYF
TRBV28,TRBJ2-1,CASTSPGQGYNEQFF
TRBV4-3,TRBJ2-7,CASSQGWDQIYEQYF
TRBV20-1,TRBJ2-7,CSARLSGVYEQYF
TRBV20-1,TRBJ1-1,CSAQGQGGTEAFF
TRBV4-2,TRBJ2-3,CASSQASRRDSTDTQYF
TRBV6-2/TRBV6-3,TRBJ2-7,CASSWRGGLDEQYF
TRBV21-1,TRBJ2-7,CASSPPGTGGSYEQYF
TRBV7-2,TRBJ2-2,CASSRGAGGELFF
TRBV15,TRBJ1-2,CATSRGANYGYTF
TRBV15,TRBJ2-1,CATSRTGTFNNEQFF
TRBV4-2,TRBJ2-1,CASSQVFQGRDEQFF
TRBV12-3/TRBV12-4,TRBJ1-6,CASSLLGGARSPLHF
TRBV20-1,TRBJ2-3,CSASSILSSTDTQYF
TRBV20-1,TRBJ1-4,CSASRGQNEKLFF
TRBV5-1,TRBJ2-7,CASSPPEGFEQYF
TRBV29-1,TRBJ1-1,CSVHNPGSANAFF
TRBV9,TRBJ2-7,CASSVSVGSEQYF
TRBV4-2,TRBJ2-1,CASSQGIAGGPGYNEQFF
TRBV7-6,TRBJ2-5,CASSLVAHPQETQYF
TRBV24-1,TRBJ2-1,CATSGLDRGSTYNEQFF